One and the same sample provided the 26 T cell receptor beta chains below, sequenced in a study of shared clonotypes between healthy human individuals (dated by TCRdb to 2020 to 2021). Libraries were made using the immunoSEQ multiplex PCR assay. TCRdb took this table from immuneACCESS and kept in-frame rearrangements with V and J called. Such tables lack part of the clones; where checked against another copy, unresolved V genes explain under half of the gap, and the rest is unexplained. The sample table records 2 million to 2.5 million clones; 90% to 95% of these occur just once. The ten most abundant clones make up 0.39% of the sample. Sequenced input: naive CD4+ T cells from PBMCs. The sample's cell subset or site, from its label and the paper: CD45RA+ positively selected. These receptors originate from a man aged 18-30 years in good health. Some clones in this sample may be carry-over from other donors' samples.

The chain joins TRBV9 to TRBJ2-3, with a weak D call TRBD1 (6 bases). The germline gives CDR1 SGDLS, CDR2 YYNGEE. CDR3 size: 16 residues. Trimming pared 0 bases from V and 2 bases from J, leaving 13 bases between. CDR3 amino acids: CASSVGTTGLTDTQYF. DNA for the CDR3: TGTGCCAGCAGCGTAGGAACGACAGGACTCACAGATACGCAGTATTTT.

The CDR3 loop is CASSSLAGVTGELFF. In DNA, the CDR3 is TGTGCCAGCAGTTCACTAGCGGGAGTTACCGGGGAGCTGTTTTTT. The rearrangement joins TRBV27 to TRBJ2-2, with TRBD2 matching 11 bases. Germline trimming cut 4 bases from V and 5 bases from J; bases unmatched to any gene: 3. The length of the CDR3 is 15 residues. Germline CDR1 is MNHEY and CDR2 is SMNVEV (reference sequence).

The genes are TRBV7-9 and TRBJ2-3, with TRBD1 matching over 7 bases. This CDR3 spans 17 amino acids. V dropped 2 bases and J dropped 2; count of bases not matched to a gene: 10. Germline V lookup: CDR1 SEHNR, CDR2 FQNEAQ (reference sequence). CDR3 sequence (DNA): TGTGCCAGCAGCTTAAGTTCTCTACAGGGGACCACAGATACGCAGTATTTT. This encodes CASSLSSLQGTTDTQYF.

The rearrangement joins TRBV27 to TRBJ1-6; 10 nucleotides agree with TRBD1. V was pared by 4 bases and J by 3 bases, with 9 bases of the junction left unmatched. Germline CDR1 MNHEY, CDR2 SMNVEV (reference sequence). This CDR3 region has 18 residues. CDR3 protein: CASSSTHRDRGYNSPLHF. CDR3 in DNA: TGTGCCAGCAGTTCCACCCACCGGGACAGGGGCTATAATTCACCCCTCCACTTT.

The rearrangement uses TRBV7-3 and TRBJ1-5, with D unclear. Looked up from germline, CDR1 is SGHTA and CDR2 is FQGTGA. The CDR3 has 16 residues. Between the trimmed V and J ends, which lost 5 bases and 7 bases, there was a span of 21 bases. CDR3 nucleotide sequence: TGTGCCAGCAGCCCGACACCGACCGGGAGCGGGCAGCCCCAGCATTTT. It codes for CASSPTPTGSGQPQHF. Full variable domain (remainder filled in from reference TRBV7-3 and TRBJ1-5): GAGVSQTPSNKVTEKGKYVELRCDPISGHTALYWYRQSLGQGPEFLIYFQGTGAADDSGLPNDRFFAVRPEGSVSTLKIQRTERGDSAVYLCASSPTPTGSGQPQHFGDGTRLSIL.

CDR3: CASSLSRLGQTDTQYF. The CDR3 bases are TGTGCCAGCAGTTTAAGTCGCCTGGGACAAACAGATACGCAGTATTTT. V and J are TRBV28 and TRBJ2-3; TRBD1 might be the D (6 bases). The CDR3 covers 16 residues. Trimming stripped 2 bases from V and 3 bases from J, with 15 bases between. Germline V gene data show CDR1 as MDHEN and CDR2 as SYDVKM.

This chain connects TRBV4-2 to TRBJ2-1, with D tentatively TRBD2 (5 bases). The CDR3 spans 16 residues. The germline V gene has CDR1 LGHNA and CDR2 YNFKEQ. Deletions cut 0 bases from V and 1 base from J, with 10 bases between. The DNA of the CDR3 is TGTGCCAGCAGCCAAGAGATGGGGAGTTCCTACAATGAGCAGTTCTTC. This gives the protein CASSQEMGSSYNEQFF.

The V and J genes are TRBV5-1 and TRBJ2-7; 9 bases line up with TRBD1. The length of the CDR3 is 14 residues. Germline assignment: CDR1 SGHRS and CDR2 YFSETQ. V lost 4 bases to trimming and J lost 6 bases; unmatched junction nucleotides: 8. CDR3 residues: CASSMRTGAGEQYF. CDR3 nucleotide sequence: TGCGCCAGCAGCATGCGGACAGGGGCTGGCGAGCAGTACTTC.

Comment on this clone: Mismatch with germline at one junction end may stem from a read error. This chain connects TRBV29-1 to TRBJ2-7; D is uncertain. CDR3 length: 14 residues. CDR1 is SQVTM, CDR2 ANQGSEA, per germline. In DNA form, the CDR3 reads TGCAGCGTTGGCGGCGCGACGGACGACTCACTTAGGCACTTC. It encodes CSVGGATDDSLRHF.

This clone was recorded once. The genes are TRBV7-9 and TRBJ2-6; tentative D call: TRBD2 (5 bases). Trimming took 4 bases from V and 0 from J, leaving 16 bases between them. Germline CDR1 SEHNR, CDR2 FQNEAQ (reference sequence). The CDR3 has 18 amino acids. The CDR3 sequence: CASSSYSRLSSGANVLTF. The CDR3 DNA reads TGTGCCAGCAGCTCTTATTCGAGACTAAGCTCTGGGGCCAACGTCCTGACTTTC.

The genes are TRBV14 and TRBJ2-2; D is perhaps TRBD2 (5 bases). V lost 2 bases to trimming and J lost 5 bases, with 6 bases between them. CDR1 SGHDN and CDR2 FVKESK come from the germline V gene. The CDR3 is 13 residues long. CDR3 sequence (DNA): TGTGCCAGCAGCCAATCGGGAACCGGGGAGCTGTTTTTT. Protein: CASSQSGTGELFF.

V gene TRBV11-2 combines with J gene TRBJ2-7; possible D gene TRBD2, 6 bases. The CDR3 is made up of 16 amino acids. Looked up from germline, CDR1 is SGHAT and CDR2 is FQNNGV. V lost 5 bases to trimming and J lost 1 base, with 18 bases between them. The CDR3 region is CASSLSTGTLSYEQYF. The CDR3 coding sequence is TGTGCCAGCAGCCTCTCGACCGGGACTCTTTCCTACGAGCAGTACTTC.

The chain joins TRBV27 to TRBJ2-4; D remains unclear. The CDR3 length is 16 residues. The V gene's germline CDR1 is MNHEY and CDR2 SMNVEV (reference sequence). V was cut by 5 bases and J by 0 bases, with 14 bases left in between. CDR3 coding DNA: TGTGCCAGCAGTGGGATGTGGTCCCTAGCCAAAAACATTCAGTACTTC. It is translated as CASSGMWSLAKNIQYF.

Comments on this clone: The same CDR3 arises from other DNA sequences in this sample as well. This CDR3 reads CASSPGQVGETQYF. The CDR3 DNA reads TGCGCCAGCAGCCCGGGACAGGTCGGCGAGACCCAGTACTTC. This chain joins TRBV5-1 and TRBJ2-5, with 8 bases fitting TRBD1. Germline loops: CDR1 SGHRS, CDR2 YFSETQ. The CDR3 contains 14 residues. V was pared by 4 bases and J by 5 bases, with 7 bases of the junction left unmatched.

The V and J genes are TRBV2 and TRBJ2-6; TRBD1 or TRBD2 may be the D gene (5 bases each). Germline loops: CDR1 SNHLY, CDR2 FYNNEI. The CDR3 runs 15 residues. Trimming took 6 bases from V and 4 from J, leaving 13 bases between them. The CDR3 reads CASSQGARGANVLTF. The DNA of the CDR3 is TGTGCCAGCAGCCAGGGAGCGCGCGGGGCCAACGTCCTGACTTTC.

V is TRBV15 and J is TRBJ2-1, with D possibly being TRBD1 or TRBD2 (6 bases each). CDR1 is LNHNV, CDR2 YYDKDF, per germline (reference sequence). Between the trimmed V and J ends, which lost 3 bases and 7 bases, there was a span of 16 bases. The CDR3 consists of 15 residues. The CDR3 loop is CATSSLEGGLNEQFF. DNA of the CDR3: TGTGCCACCAGCAGCCTAGAGGGGGGTTTGAATGAGCAGTTCTTC.

With regard to this clone: Within the sample, other DNA sequences also encode this same CDR3. This sequence joins TRBV18 and TRBJ1-5; D is uncertain. CDR1 and CDR2 (germline): KGHSH, LQKENI. The CDR3 extends over 15 amino acids. Trimming removed 0 bases at V and 0 bases at J, with 6 bases between. CDR3 nucleotides: TGTGCCAGCTCACCACCCGGCCTTAGCAATCAGCCCCAGCATTTT. Translation gives CASSPPGLSNQPQHF. Looking up the rest from reference TRBV18 and TRBJ1-5 gives the full variable domain: NAGVMQNPRHLVRRRGQEARLRCSPMKGHSHVYWYRQLPEEGLKFMVYLQKENIIDESGMPKERFSAEFPKEGPSILRIQQVVRGDSAAYFCASSPPGLSNQPQHFGDGTRLSIL.

The chain carries TRBV27 and TRBJ2-1; D perhaps matches TRBD2 (5 bases). Germline lookup yields CDR1 MNHEY and CDR2 SMNVEV (reference sequence). Deletions cut 10 bases from V and 7 bases from J, with 23 bases between. The CDR3 spans 15 residues. The CDR3 here is CAIYRGGGRKNEQFF. CDR3 coding DNA: TGTGCCATCTATCGAGGCGGAGGACGAAAAAATGAGCAGTTCTTC.

The V call is TRBV7-6, the J call TRBJ1-5; no reliable D call. Per the germline V gene, CDR1 is SGHVS and CDR2 is FNYEAQ. Trimming stripped 4 bases from V and 1 base from J, with 8 bases between. The CDR3 runs to 14 residues. CDR3 sequence: CASSYPNSNQPQHF. CDR3 nucleotide sequence: TGTGCCAGCAGCTACCCCAACAGCAATCAGCCCCAGCATTTT.

The gene calls are TRBV6-1 and TRBJ1-1; no definite D call. Trimming removed 6 bases from V and 1 base from J, with 12 bases in between. This CDR3 has 14 residues. CDR1 MNHNS and CDR2 SASEGT come from the germline V gene. CDR3 sequence reads: CASSPGRTNTEAFF. CDR3 bases: TGTGCCAGCAGCCCCGGACGGACGAACACTGAAGCTTTCTTT.

This chain uses TRBV27 with TRBJ2-3; TRBD2 agrees at 16 bases. Trimming at V came to 6 bases and at J to 5 bases, leaving 11 bases not matched to a gene. This CDR3 is 18 amino acids long. Germline V CDR1 and CDR2: MNHEY, SMNVEV (reference sequence). The CDR3 region has the DNA TGTGCCAGCAGAGGACCGGGACTAGCGGGAGGGCTGGGAGATACGCAGTATTTT. Protein sequence: CASRGPGLAGGLGDTQYF.

The chain joins TRBV28 to TRBJ1-1; D is uncertain. V lost 7 bases to trimming and J lost 4 bases, with 13 bases between them. The length of the CDR3 is 13 residues. Germline loops: CDR1 MDHEN, CDR2 SYDVKM. The CDR3: CASNGRVPTEAFF. CDR3 nucleotide sequence: TGTGCCAGCAACGGGAGGGTTCCCACTGAAGCTTTCTTT. Full variable domain (outside the CDR3, taken from reference TRBV28 and TRBJ1-1): DVKVTQSSRYLVKRTGEKVFLECVQDMDHENMFWYRQDPGLGLRLIYFSYDVKMKEKGDIPEGYSVSREKKERFSLILESASTNQTSMYLCASNGRVPTEAFFGQGTRLTVV.

The rearrangement links TRBV5-1 to TRBJ2-2; D possibly corresponds to TRBD1 (6 bases). Trimming removed 3 bases from V and 2 bases from J, with 11 bases in between. CDR1 SGHRS and CDR2 YFSETQ come from the germline V gene. This CDR3 spans 15 amino acids. CDR3 protein: CASSYGTLNTGELFF. The DNA for the CDR3 is TGCGCCAGCAGCTACGGGACACTCAACACCGGGGAGCTGTTTTTT.

The chain has TRBV2 and TRBJ2-5; 8 bases are a match to TRBD1. From germline, CDR1 is SNHLY and CDR2 FYNNEI. This CDR3 has 14 amino acids. V shed 7 bases, J shed 6 bases, and the junction held 10 bases outside the gene matches. The CDR3 region has the DNA TGTGCCAGCATTGACCCCAGGACAGGGAAGACCCAGTACTTC. It specifies CASIDPRTGKTQYF.

The rearrangement links TRBV27 to TRBJ1-1; 8 bases agree with TRBD1. Germline V gene data show CDR1 as MNHEY and CDR2 as SMNVEV (reference sequence). The CDR3 sequence is 17 residues long. V was clipped by 0 bases and J by 6 bases; unmatched bases: 12. The CDR3, as DNA: TGTGCCAGCAGTTTATCCGGGAGACAGGGGAAAAGGGCTGAAGCTTTCTTT. Amino acid sequence: CASSLSGRQGKRAEAFF.

The chain is built from TRBV18 and TRBJ1-1; D is unresolved. CDR1 is KGHSH, CDR2 LQKENI, per germline. The V end lost 4 bases, the J end lost 4 bases, and 7 bases lay between the germline ends. This CDR3 has 12 amino acids. The CDR3 here is CASSLSPTEAFF. The CDR3 nucleotides are TGTGCCAGCTCACTTTCCCCCACTGAAGCTTTCTTT.